This TCR beta chain was recorded in a study of blood T cell repertoires in COVID-19. Study details: The analysed material was cDNA or gDNA that came from T cells, B-cell-depleted T cells, or PBMCs.

The data were produced by immunoSEQ multiplex PCR, yet TCRdb's version contains in-frame clones alone and is incomplete. The data hold around 140,000 clones, with almost 90% observed a single time. The germline V gene has CDR1 LGHDT and CDR2 YNNKEL (reference sequence). The ends were cut back, 4 bases at V and 2 bases at J, with 10 bases in the middle. This CDR3 has 14 amino acids. This rearrangement joins TRBV3-1 (or the pseudogene TRBV3-2) to TRBJ2-3, with D uncertain. The sequence was collected from a woman aged 55-69 years with acute or convalescent COVID-19. The sequenced sample consisted of peripheral blood. The CDR3 region has the DNA TGTGCCAGCAGCCCACTACTTATCACAGATACGCAGTATTTT. This codes for CASSPLLITDTQYF.